The rows below give T cell receptor beta chains drawn from one sample of a study of cytomegalovirus exposure and HLA in healthy donors. Profiled with immunoSEQ multiplex PCR; TCRdb holds only in-frame clones, not every one. The data hold 160,000 or so clones, with 80% observed a single time. The sample consisted of PBMCs. All receptors come from a man aged 18 to 29 in good health and CMV-seropositive. Both conserved end residues are trimmed from each CDR3.

V gene	J gene	CDR3 protein
TRBV5-5	TRBJ1-1	ASSRADLTEAF
TRBV18	TRBJ2-7	ASSPEAPPYEQY
TRBV28	TRBJ1-2	ASSRGGASYGYT
TRBV6-6	TRBJ2-2	ASSRTGGNTGELF
TRBV10-3	TRBJ2-7	AISEPGQGAYEQY
TRBV6-6	TRBJ2-1	ASSLLTSGENNEQF
TRBV6-5	TRBJ1-4	ASSSAGSLF
TRBV5-6	TRBJ2-7	ASSLGSGTNTYEQY
TRBV7-9	TRBJ1-4	ASSSVATNEKLF
TRBV29-1	TRBJ2-2	SAPIGGQATSGELF